The 8 T cell receptor beta chains listed next were all sequenced from one sample in a study of blood T cell repertoires in COVID-19. The table came from immunoSEQ multiplex PCR; TCRdb's copy has only in-frame clones and leaves some out. The sample carries 25,000 to 35,000 clones, more than 75% recorded once. The material sequenced was peripheral blood. The receptor source for this set is a man between 65 and 79 years old with active or convalescent COVID-19.

This rearrangement joins TRBV6-5 to TRBJ1-6; no clear D. V lost 8 bases and J lost 4, with 15 bases in between. The CDR3 runs 15 residues. From germline, CDR1 is MNHEY and CDR2 SVGAGI. The CDR3 reads CASLSSGRYNSPLHF. CDR3 in DNA: TGTGCCAGCCTATCTTCGGGGAGGTATAATTCACCCCTCCACTTT.

The rearrangement joins TRBV7-6 to TRBJ2-2; D is unclear. This CDR3 is built from 15 residues. V was pared by 1 base and J by 0 bases, with 6 bases between. Germline lookup yields CDR1 SGHVS and CDR2 FNYEAQ. The CDR3 coding sequence is TGTGCCAGCAGCTTAGTGCGTGCGAACACCGGGGAGCTGTTTTTT. Translated, it gives CASSLVRANTGELFF.

J is TRBJ1-1 and V is TRBV10-3; the D is unclear. CDR1 ENHRY and CDR2 SYGVKD come from the germline V gene. The length of the CDR3 is 12 residues. The germline V and J ends were trimmed by 4 bases and 4 bases, with 7 bases remaining between them. The DNA of the CDR3 is TGTGCCATCAGTGGTTCGGTCACTGAAGCTTTCTTT. Translation gives CAISGSVTEAFF.

The chain carries TRBV19 and TRBJ1-3; D unclear. Trimming took 6 bases from V and 7 from J, leaving 16 bases between them. This CDR3 is built from 14 residues. CDR1 and CDR2 from the germline V gene are LNHDA and SQIVND (reference sequence). The CDR3: CASREGPSGNTIYF. As DNA, the CDR3 is TGTGCCAGTAGGGAAGGGCCCTCGGGGAACACCATATATTTT.

The chain is built from TRBV3-1 (or the pseudogene TRBV3-2) and TRBJ2-1; the D gene is possibly TRBD2 (5 bases). Germline assignment: CDR1 LGHDT and CDR2 YNNKEL (reference sequence). V was shortened by 3 bases and J by 9 bases, with 9 bases between the two germline ends. The CDR3 extends over 12 amino acids. The CDR3 loop reads CASSHPAGEQFF. The CDR3 coding sequence is TGTGCCAGCAGCCACCCGGCGGGTGAGCAGTTCTTC.

This clone has a single count. The J gene is TRBJ1-1, the V gene TRBV19, with 8 nucleotides matching TRBD1. This CDR3 is built from 14 residues. Per germline, CDR1 LNHDA and CDR2 SQIVND (reference sequence). Trimming at V came to 9 bases and at J to 6 bases, leaving 12 bases not matched to a gene. CDR3 in DNA: TGTGCCAGCGGACTCCCGGGACAGGTCTCTGAAGCTTTCTTT. This gives the protein CASGLPGQVSEAFF.

This chain links TRBV19 with TRBJ1-2; D is undetermined. This CDR3 has 14 amino acids. The germline V gene encodes CDR1 LNHDA and CDR2 SQIVND (reference sequence). V lost 7 bases to trimming and J lost 4 bases, with 16 bases between them. The CDR3 bases are TGTGCCAGTACGGTGTTGAGTGCCTCCTATGGCTACACCTTC. Protein sequence: CASTVLSASYGYTF.

V usage is TRBV18 and J usage is TRBJ2-3, with 7 bases aligning to TRBD2. In germline, CDR1 is KGHSH, CDR2 LQKENI. This CDR3 has 15 amino acids. Trimming at V came to 1 base and at J to 6 bases, leaving 7 bases not matched to a gene. The CDR3 coding sequence is TGTGCCAGCTCACCACTTGGCGGGAGTTCGGATACGCAGTATTTT. The encoded protein is CASSPLGGSSDTQYF.